This is a list of T cell receptor beta chains from one sample in a study of T cell changes during pregnancy in multiple sclerosis. Libraries were prepared by immunoSEQ multiplex PCR; TCRdb keeps only in-frame clonotypes and omits some of them. The repertoire holds more than 35,000 clones, with approximately 90% as singletons. Specimen: CD4+ T cells from peripheral blood mononuclear cells, collected in the third trimester of pregnancy. These receptors all come from a female donor with multiple sclerosis, enrolled in a pregnancy study. CDR3s include the opening cysteine and the closing phenylalanine or tryptophan. D genes are given only for firm matches. Some rows mark clone size as missing; the rest say once, few, many or name a class of expanded clone.

cdr3_nt cdr3_aa j_call v_call clone_size d_call
TGCAGCTCCGCGAGGGGGCAGGATGGCTACACCTTC CSSARGQDGYTF TRBJ1-2 TRBV29-1 . TRBD1
TGTGCCACCCTTAAATCTGGGGCGAAGAGCTCCTACAATGAGCAGTTCTTC CATLKSGAKSSYNEQFF TRBJ2-1 TRBV18 . .
TGTGCCATCAGTCGGGACAGGGACTGGGAGCAGTACTTC CAISRDRDWEQYF TRBJ2-7 TRBV10-3 . TRBD1
TGCGCCAGCAGCGGGACATCGTTCTACGAGCAGTACTTC CASSGTSFYEQYF TRBJ2-7 TRBV5-1 . .
TGTGCCAGCAGCAACCGGGACAGTTCCTACGAGCAGTACTTC CASSNRDSSYEQYF TRBJ2-7 TRBV21-1 . .
TGTGCCGGGGGGGGGCCCTTTGATCGTGAAGCTTTCTTT CAGGGPFDREAFF TRBJ1-1 TRBV30 . .
TGTGCCAGCAGCGCTATTTCTTGCTCCAGGGACAGGGAACACGAGCAGTACTTC CASSAISCSRDREHEQYF TRBJ2-7 TRBV9 . TRBD1
TGTGCCTGGGCGGGACTAGCGGGACCGTACAATGAGCAGTTCTTC CAWAGLAGPYNEQFF TRBJ2-1 TRBV30 . TRBD2
TGTGCCAGCAGCCCAGGACAGGGGGCTATTGGAGCTTTCTTT CASSPGQGAIGAFF TRBJ1-1 TRBV7-9 . TRBD1
TGTGCCAGCAGCCAACCGACTAGCGGGAGCTACGAGCAGTACTTC CASSQPTSGSYEQYF TRBJ2-7 TRBV7-6 . TRBD2
TGTGCCAGCACCCCAGGGATAAATCAGCCCCAGCATTTT CASTPGINQPQHF TRBJ1-5 TRBV28 once .
TGCGCCAGCAGCCAATGGCATAAGGGACAGGGGCCCCACGAGCAGTACTTC CASSQWHKGQGPHEQYF TRBJ2-7 TRBV4-1 . TRBD1
TGTGCCAGCAGCTTGGGGGCTCGCACTGAAGCTTTCTTT CASSLGARTEAFF TRBJ1-1 TRBV5-4 . .
TGCGCCAGCAGCCAAGATCTTCCCCGGGGAAACACCATATATTTT CASSQDLPRGNTIYF TRBJ1-3 TRBV4-1 . .
TGTGCCAGCATGGGGGGATCCTACAATGAGCAGTTCTTC CASMGGSYNEQFF TRBJ2-1 TRBV28 . .
TGCGCCAGCAGTCAAAGGGAAAAGCGGGGTAAATCCTACGAGCAGTACTTC CASSQREKRGKSYEQYF TRBJ2-7 TRBV23-1 once TRBD2
TGTGCCAGCAGCCAAGACTACGGGTGGCAGTTCTTC CASSQDYGWQFF TRBJ2-1 TRBV4-2 . .
TGTGCCAGCAGCCAGGCGGGGGGTTACGAGCAGTACTTC CASSQAGGYEQYF TRBJ2-7 TRBV7-7 . TRBD2
TGTGCCAGCAGCGTGGGACAGGGGGCTGAAAAACTGTTTTTT CASSVGQGAEKLFF TRBJ1-4 TRBV7-6 . TRBD1
TGTGCCAGCAGCTTGGGACAGGCTCGCACTGAAGCTTTCTTT CASSLGQARTEAFF TRBJ1-1 TRBV5-5 . .
TGTGCCAGCAGTGATGCCGGGGCCCAGCATTTT CASSDAGAQHF TRBJ1-5 TRBV2 once .
TGTGCCAGTAAGAGCGGGTACTCCTACAATGAGCGGTTCTTC CASKSGYSYNERFF TRBJ2-1 TRBV19 . .
TGCGCCAGCAGCCAAGGGCCGGGCTCCTACGAGCAGTACTTC CASSQGPGSYEQYF TRBJ2-7 TRBV4-1 once .
TGTGCCAGCAGCCCACCGACAGCGCCCTACGAGCAGTACTTC CASSPPTAPYEQYF TRBJ2-7 TRBV7-9 . .
TGTGCCAGCAGCTTGGGCGCAACGAACTATGGCTACACCTTC CASSLGATNYGYTF TRBJ1-2 TRBV5-8 . .
TGTGCCAGCAGCCAAAGCGCTAGCGGCTACGAGCAGTACTTC CASSQSASGYEQYF TRBJ2-7 TRBV4-2 . TRBD2
TGTGCCAGCAGCTCAACAGGCGGGAACTACGAGCAGTACTTC CASSSTGGNYEQYF TRBJ2-7 TRBV11-1 . .
TGTGCCAGCAGCCTAGGCCAGGGAGGTGTGACCCAGTACTTC CASSLGQGGVTQYF TRBJ2-5 TRBV14 . .
TGCGCCAGCAGCTTGGGTAGACAGACTAGCGGATACAATGAGCAGTTCTTC CASSLGRQTSGYNEQFF TRBJ2-1 TRBV5-1 . TRBD2
TGCGCCAGCAGCTTGGGCAGTAACCCGTTGGGGCACGAGCAGTACTTC CASSLGSNPLGHEQYF TRBJ2-7 TRBV5-1 once .
TGTGCCAGCAGCGCCCGAGGGGGGACTAGCGGACAAGAGACCCAGTACTTC CASSARGGTSGQETQYF TRBJ2-5 TRBV9 . TRBD2
TGTGCCAGCAGTGTAGTATCAACTAATGAAAAACTGTTTTTT CASSVVSTNEKLFF TRBJ1-4 TRBV6-1 . .
TGTGCCAGCAGGCAGGGACTCCTGAAGTACGAGCAGTACTTC CASRQGLLKYEQYF TRBJ2-7 TRBV6-1 . .
TGCGCCAGCAGTGGAGTGGGTAGCGGAGGCACAGATACGCAGTATTTT CASSGVGSGGTDTQYF TRBJ2-3 TRBV10-1 . .
TGTGCCAGCAGTTTTTCATTTGGGACAGGGAACACTGAAGCTTTCTTT CASSFSFGTGNTEAFF TRBJ1-1 TRBV28 . TRBD1
TGCGCCAGCAGCTTAAATCGCCCTACTTCTTCCGATACGCAGTATTTT CASSLNRPTSSDTQYF TRBJ2-3 TRBV5-1 . .
TGTGCCAGCAGTTACTCTAGCGGGAGGGAAAACATTCAGTACTTC CASSYSSGRENIQYF TRBJ2-4 TRBV6-5 . TRBD2